This TCR beta chain is from a study of T cells in Graves' hyperthyroidism and ophthalmopathy. Notes on the study in general: A 13 V-J model separated ophthalmopathy from stable hyperthyroidism. Ophthalmopathy got predicted by the model a median about 6.7 months before its onset.

From germline, CDR1 is LNHDA and CDR2 SQIVND (reference sequence). There are 14 residues in the CDR3. Trimming at V came to 8 bases and at J to 0 bases, leaving 4 bases not matched to a gene. This clonotype has only a few counts. Its specificity is not known. With duration under 3 months, ophthalmopathy was active: Clinical Activity Score at least 3, NOSPECS at least 4. Diagnoses were made from clinical symptoms, serum measures (thyroxine and TRAb), thyroid ultrasound and orbital computed tomography. There were TCR beta CDR3 regions amplified from RNA transcripts. The HTBI set primed first-round TCR CDR3 RT-PCR. TCRdb analysed the multiplex PCR reads with MiXCR anew, one entry per CDR3 protein. The data show 250,000 to 350,000 distinct CDR3 sequences, more than 15% seen once.

This receptor was identified in a woman in her sixties with Graves' ophthalmopathy. V and J are TRBV19 and TRBJ2-7; 10 bases line up with TRBD2. Sequencing input: blood. This CDR3 reads CASSIAGGSYEQYF. In nucleotides, the CDR3 is TGTGCCAGTTCGATAGCGGGGGGCTCCTACGAGCAGTACTTC.